This T cell receptor (beta chain) is drawn from a study of blood T cell repertoires in COVID-19. Under the authors' procedure: Cell counts per sample came from amplifying reference gene primers. Some clones are missing from TCRdb's copy, which holds only in-frame ones; the method was immunoSEQ multiplex PCR. Clone size and V and J calls were adopted from that table, with D and trimming inferred from the DNA. The repertoire holds approximately 190,000 clones, over 80% seen once, with about 8% in the top ten. This TCR derives from an older woman with COVID-19, enrolled during active disease. Sequenced sample: peripheral blood.

CDR3 DNA sequence: TGTGCCAGCAGCTTAGCGCATTCGGCTAGCGGGGGGGGCCTAGGACCCACCAATGAGCAGTTCTTC. Residues: CASSLAHSASGGGLGPTNEQFF. The chain combines TRBV7-8 with TRBJ2-1, with TRBD2 identical over 12 bases. This CDR3 region has 22 residues. After removal of 0 bases from V and 6 bases from J, the junction contained 21 bases not matched to a gene. Germline V gene lookup returns CDR1 SGHVS and CDR2 FQNEAQ.